Sequencing of this T cell receptor beta chain was carried out in a study of blood T cell repertoires in COVID-19. Study information: Collection of acute and convalescent COVID-19 samples took place in the United States, Italy and Spain. T cells, B-cell-depleted T cells, or PBMCs provided the cDNA or gDNA that served as material.

Before being deemed recovered, Cohort 3 donors had two negative PCRs, clearance, or symptom resolution. Generated by immunoSEQ multiplex PCR, the TCRdb table keeps only in-frame clones and is missing some. The data show 250,000 or so clones, around 89% seen once. CDR1 and CDR2 from the germline V gene are SGDLS and YYNGEE. This CDR3 region has 14 residues. V lost 4 bases and J lost 2; bases outside the gene matches: 6. Sequencing input: PBMCs or T cells enriched from blood (not recorded which). The clonotype originates from a man between 40 and 49 years old who had recovered from COVID-19. The V and J genes are TRBV9 and TRBJ2-7; 7 bases are shared with TRBD1. CDR3 nucleotide sequence: TGTGCCAGCAGCAAGGGACAGACTCCCTACGAGCAGTACTTC. It specifies CASSKGQTPYEQYF.